This T cell receptor beta chain derives from a study of CD8+ T cells in alopecia areata (dated by TCRdb to the late 2010s). With regard to the full study: Treated patients were enrolled in an open-label pilot trial of oral tofacitinib at 5 to 10 mg twice daily for moderate-to-severe alopecia areata. TCRbeta CDR3 regions were amplified by immunoSEQ multiplex PCR with 35 Vbeta forward and 13 Jbeta reverse primers. In humans, TCRbeta sequencing was performed on scalp tissue and on sorted CD4+ and CD8+ peripheral blood T cells from healthy controls and from patients with patchy or totalis/universalis alopecia areata. The SALT score, which quantifies the percentage of affected scalp surface area, was used to measure disease severity in treated patients. Biopsies were taken from tofacitinib-treated patients at baseline and again at 4 and 24 weeks into treatment, and several of those patients also had a later scalp biopsy. RNA was extracted with the PAXgene miRNA kit for fixed scalp, the miRNeasy kit for PBMCs, and the RNeasy kit for mouse skin. Scalp clonality was compared among normal scalp (n=4), patchy alopecia areata scalp (n=8), and alopecia totalis/universalis scalp (n=8). To study T cell clonal expansion in alopecia areata, the researchers applied high-throughput TCRbeta sequencing to both the C3H/HeJ mouse model and human patients. Tofacitinib was given for 6 to 18 months, followed by 6 months of follow-up off drug to assess delayed response and recurrence.

This clone was counted between two and nine times. No antigen is known for it. Per-base qualities were not stored, and no clone one base away is much larger. Libraries were made using the immunoSEQ multiplex PCR assay. For TCR sequencing, RNA was extracted from every sample and reverse transcribed into cDNA to serve as template. First-strand cDNA was synthesized with SuperScript III using a 2:1 mix of oligo-dT and random hexamers. A synthetic immune receptor repertoire was used to measure amplification bias, and any remaining bias was corrected computationally. For the original study's pipeline: Raw reads were preprocessed to remove errors, and CDR3 was defined according to IMGT conventions as the region from the conserved cysteine to phenylalanine. Clonality was computed as 1 minus the Shannon entropy, with the entropy normalized by log2 of the number of productive unique TCRs. Scalp TCRbeta sequences were cross-referenced with sorted blood CD4 and CD8 repertoires so that the CD4 or CD8 identity of scalp clones could be inferred. TCRdb mirrors the immuneACCESS table, restricted to in-frame sequences. Some clones are absent from its copies; in checked studies, under half trace to an unresolved V gene, and the reason for the others is unknown. V and J calls and clone size are those listed in that table; D and trimming were worked out from the DNA. The sample table holds 150,000 to 250,000 clones, of which about 60% were seen once. The top ten clones comprise approximately 3.4% of the sample.

CDR1 and CDR2 are read off the germline V gene as ENHRY and SYGVKD. At the junction V is shortened by 2 bases and J by 5 bases, with 12 bases in between. The CDR3 contains 14 residues, cysteine and phenylalanine counted. Just the 42-base CDR3 DNA is kept, in frame starting at base 1. Overall study results and their limits: Unlike mouse skin, which is dominated by gammadelta T cells, normal human skin has resident alphabeta T cells that are also sequenced, and this complicates analysis of the scalp TCR repertoire. Tofacitinib significantly lowered scalp clonality and the number of expanded CD8+ clones among the top 100 scalp clones. Many expanded lesional clones persisted in scalp and blood during tofacitinib treatment, which may partly explain relapse after stopping treatment. Compared with mice, TCR sequences shared between patients were less clear, possibly partly because of HLA diversity across the patient population. Because the treated cohort was small and had only one nonresponder, larger studies are needed to examine links between baseline CD8+ expansion and response. Compared with normal scalp, lesional scalp, particularly in alopecia totalis/universalis, had higher clonality and more expanded CD8+ clones, which suggests antigenic drive.

The time point tag for this specimen amounts to: roughly 27 days on oral tofacitinib. Interpreted using the paper, the treatment or condition label stands for: oral pan-JAK inhibitor, 5-10 mg twice daily. Peripheral blood and lesional scalp punch biopsies were obtained from patients with alopecia areata. After PBMCs were isolated by density centrifugation and stained for CD3, CD4 and CD8, a FACSAria was used to sort CD4+ and CD8+ T cells. The starting material was CD4+ T cells sorted from blood, obtained at week 4, from a patient treated with tofacitinib. The clonotype comes from a human donor with alopecia areata. The chain was built from TRBV10-3 and TRBJ1-1, with the D gene not confidently named. CDR3 protein: CAISEGGPETEAFF. Here is the DNA: TGTGCCATCAGTGAGGGAGGCCCTGAGACTGAAGCTTTCTTT.